A selection of T cell receptor beta chains follows, all from one sample in a study of response to subunit inactivated influenza vaccine. A single record per CDR3 protein comes from TCRdb applying MiXCR to the RT-PCR reads. The sample carries roughly 650,000 distinct CDR3 sequences, 15% to 18% recorded once. The starting material was PBMCs from blood, obtained 11 to 12 days after vaccination. The origin of the receptors is a man aged 45 to 65 who received an inactivated influenza vaccine. CDR3s include the opening cysteine and the closing phenylalanine or tryptophan. A D gene is named only where the DNA matches it firmly. Where a row states a size, it is once, few, many or the class of an expanded clone; other rows omit it.

D	V	J	size	DNA	CDR3
-	TRBV5-6	TRBJ2-2	-	TGTGCCAGCAGCTGGGACTCCTACACCGGGGAGCTGTTTTTT	CASSWDSYTGELFF
-	TRBV4-3	TRBJ2-7	-	TGCGCCAGCAGCCAAGTTCACGCGACGCTCCACGAGCAGTACTTC	CASSQVHATLHEQYF
-	TRBV3-1	TRBJ2-5	few	TGTGCCACCCAGGGATATGAGACCCAGTACTTC	CATQGYETQYF
-	TRBV12-3/TRBV12-4	TRBJ1-2	many	TGTGCCAGTGCCCCCGGGCCTAAAAACTATGGCTACACCTTC	CASAPGPKNYGYTF
TRBD2	TRBV15	TRBJ2-1	few	TGTGCCACCAGCAGAAGACTAGCGACCTTATACAATGAGCAGTTCTTC	CATSRRLATLYNEQFF
TRBD2	TRBV11-2	TRBJ2-1	-	TGTGCCAGCAGCTTACTTCGAAGCGGGAGGGCCGGGTACAATGAGCAGTTCTTC	CASSLLRSGRAGYNEQFF
TRBD2	TRBV20-1	TRBJ2-3	few	TGCAGTGCTAGTTTGCTAGCGGGGCCCCGGAGTACAACAGATACGCAGTATTTT	CSASLLAGPRSTTDTQYF
TRBD2	TRBV12-3/TRBV12-4	TRBJ2-3	-	TGTGCCAGCAGTTTGACAGCGGGGGGTGATACGCAGTATTTT	CASSLTAGGDTQYF
-	TRBV28	TRBJ2-2	-	TGTGCCAGCAGTTTCACGGGACTCCCTTCCGAGGAGCTGTTTTTT	CASSFTGLPSEELFF
-	TRBV4-3	TRBJ1-4	-	TGCGCCAGCAGCCAAGATTATCTAAGCGGACGGGAAAAACTGTTTTTT	CASSQDYLSGREKLFF
-	TRBV29-1	TRBJ2-7	-	TGCAGCGTTGGATTGGGTTTTCTATCCTACGAGCAGTACTTC	CSVGLGFLSYEQYF
TRBD2	TRBV6-1	TRBJ2-2	many	TGTGCCAGCAGTCCAGGACTAGCGGGGGTCGGCGGGGAGCTGTTTTTT	CASSPGLAGVGGELFF
TRBD2	TRBV11-2	TRBJ2-3	-	TGTGCCAGCAGCCCCATTAGCGGGGGAATATCAGATACGCAGTATTTT	CASSPISGGISDTQYF
-	TRBV7-2	TRBJ2-3	many	TGTGCCAGCAGCTTAGTATACCAGGGTGGCCCAGATACGCAGTATTTT	CASSLVYQGGPDTQYF
TRBD1	TRBV12-3/TRBV12-4	TRBJ1-5	few	TGTGCCAGCAGCTCGGGACAGGGGCCTCAGCCCCAGCATTTT	CASSSGQGPQPQHF
-	TRBV6-1	TRBJ1-5	-	TGTGCCAGCAGTGTAAGCGGCAGGAGCAATCAGCCCCAGCATTTT	CASSVSGRSNQPQHF
TRBD1	TRBV7-9	TRBJ1-2	-	TGTGCCAGCACCCCGACCGGGACAGCCTATGGCTACACCTTC	CASTPTGTAYGYTF
-	TRBV12-3/TRBV12-4	TRBJ2-1	many	TGTGCCAGCAGTTTAAAATACAATGAGCAGTTCTTC	CASSLKYNEQFF
-	TRBV7-9	TRBJ1-2	many	TGTGCCAGCAGCTTAGCTGAGGGCGGCGGCTACACCTTC	CASSLAEGGGYTF
-	TRBV14	TRBJ2-3	many	TGTGCCAGCAGCCTATGGCGGACTCACACCCCAGATACGCAGTATTTT	CASSLWRTHTPDTQYF
TRBD2	TRBV15	TRBJ2-3	-	TGTGCCACCAGCAGTGAGGCTAGCGGGGGGGCTAGAGATACGCAGTATTTT	CATSSEASGGARDTQYF
-	TRBV7-6	TRBJ2-3	many	TGTGCCAGCAGCTTAGTTTTAGGAAGCACAGATACGCAGTATTTT	CASSLVLGSTDTQYF
TRBD2	TRBV7-2	TRBJ2-5	few	TGTGCCAGCAGCTTAGGGGCAGCGGGGGGGCGGGAGACCCAGTACTTC	CASSLGAAGGRETQYF
-	TRBV3-1	TRBJ2-5	-	TGTGCCAGCAGCCGACGGGGGGCAGAGACCCAGTACTTC	CASSRRGAETQYF
-	TRBV5-1	TRBJ2-2	-	TGCGCCAGCAGCCCCCTAGGGGATTTGGTTCGCATCGGGGAGCTGTTTTTT	CASSPLGDLVRIGELFF
-	TRBV7-9	TRBJ2-1	few	TGTGCCAGCAGCTTCCACGACAATGAGCAGTTCTTC	CASSFHDNEQFF
-	TRBV2	TRBJ1-2	-	TGTGCCAGCAGTGAAATAGGGACACATGATGGCTACACCTTC	CASSEIGTHDGYTF
-	TRBV12-3/TRBV12-4	TRBJ2-7	-	TGTGCCAGCAGTAGCCGTAGAAGCCCGCCCAACTTC	CASSSRRSPPNF
TRBD2	TRBV10-2	TRBJ2-3	-	TGCGCCAGCAGTGATGGTGGCGGGGGGAGCACAGATACGCAGTATTTT	CASSDGGGGSTDTQYF
TRBD1	TRBV6-1	TRBJ2-5	few	TGTGCCAGCAGACCGGACAGGGAAGAGACCCAGTACTTC	CASRPDREETQYF
-	TRBV5-1	TRBJ2-1	-	TGCGCCAGCAGCTTGGGGGGCAGGGGCACCTACAATGAGCAGTTCTTC	CASSLGGRGTYNEQFF
-	TRBV6-2/TRBV6-3	TRBJ2-1	-	TGTGCCAGCAGCGAGCACAGGGCAGCTGAGCAGTTCTTC	CASSEHRAAEQFF
-	TRBV5-6	TRBJ2-2	few	TGTGCCAGCAGCGTAGGAGGGGAGTCCGGGGAGCTGTTTTTT	CASSVGGESGELFF
TRBD1	TRBV11-2	TRBJ2-7	-	TGTGCCAGCAGCCCGGACAGGGTAGGGCAGTACTTC	CASSPDRVGQYF
TRBD1	TRBV2	TRBJ2-7	many	TGTGCCAGCCGGACAGGGGGCTACGAGCAGTACTTC	CASRTGGYEQYF
-	TRBV6-1	TRBJ2-7	few	TGTGCCAGCAGTCCCCGGTGGATCGGCTACGAGCAGTACTTC	CASSPRWIGYEQYF
TRBD1	TRBV5-1	TRBJ2-1	-	TGCGCCAGCAGCCCAGGGACAGGGTTAGACTACAATGAGCAGTTCTTC	CASSPGTGLDYNEQFF
TRBD2	TRBV29-1	TRBJ2-5	few	TGCAGCGTTGAAGCACCACTAGCGGGAGGCCCTTTCCCGTACTTC	CSVEAPLAGGPFPYF
-	TRBV20-1	TRBJ1-6	-	TGCAGTGCTAGCCCAGCAGCCTATAATTCACCCCTCCACTTT	CSASPAAYNSPLHF
-	TRBV5-5	TRBJ1-1	few	TGTGCCAGCAGCTTGGAACCAGGGAGACACACTGAAGCTTTCTTT	CASSLEPGRHTEAFF
TRBD2	TRBV7-2	TRBJ2-3	few	TGTGCCAGCAGCTCCCTCGGCGGGGGGGACACAGATACGCAGTATTTT	CASSSLGGGDTDTQYF
-	TRBV20-1	TRBJ2-3	few	TGCAGTGCTAGAGATATGTACGCCCTGGGAAAAGATACGCAGTATTTT	CSARDMYALGKDTQYF